The 24 T cell receptor beta chains in this list originate from one sample, sequenced in a study of OX40 agonist ivuxolimab in advanced cancers. The library was produced with the immunoSEQ multiplex PCR assay. TCRdb mirrors the immuneACCESS table, restricted to in-frame sequences. Some clones are absent from its copies; in checked studies, under half trace to an unresolved V gene, and the reason for the others is unknown. The sample contains 53,000 or so clones, roughly 80% of them found a single time. Of the sample, less than 15% falls within the top ten clones. The starting material was CD4+ or CD8+ T cells sorted from blood, obtained in a trial of the OX40 agonist ivuxolimab. The receptors shown here come from an adult with an advanced solid tumor such as melanoma, head and neck, liver or kidney cancer.

The chain couples TRBV2 to TRBJ1-5, with TRBD1 matching 11 bases. CDR1 is SNHLY and CDR2 is FYNNEI in the germline V gene. V dropped 3 bases and J dropped 7; count of bases not matched to a gene: 5. The CDR3 consists of 15 residues. CDR3 region: CASSETGQGAQPQHF. The CDR3 bases are TGTGCCAGCAGTGAGACAGGACAGGGGGCCCAGCCCCAGCATTTT.

The chain uses TRBV28 and TRBJ2-3; TRBD2 matches 7 bases. Unmatched junction bases numbered 7, after V lost 6 bases and J lost 1 base. The CDR3 loop spans 15 amino acids. The germline V gene has CDR1 MDHEN and CDR2 SYDVKM. In nucleotides, the CDR3 is TGTGCCAGCAGCCTCGGACTAGTTGGCACAGATACGCAGTATTTT. This codes for CASSLGLVGTDTQYF.

V and J are TRBV19 and TRBJ2-7; tentative D call: TRBD1 (6 bases). Between the trimmed V and J ends, which lost 7 bases and 2 bases, there was a span of 21 bases. The germline CDR1 and CDR2 sequences are LNHDA and SQIVND (reference sequence). This CDR3 spans 16 amino acids. CDR3 in amino acids: CASTNSQGQGPYEQYF. CDR3 DNA: TGTGCCAGTACCAACAGTCAGGGGCAGGGGCCCTACGAGCAGTACTTC.

The V and J genes are TRBV19 and TRBJ2-3; D is unclear. The CDR3 sequence is 14 residues long. The V gene lost 5 bases and the J gene lost 6 bases, with 15 bases spanning the gap. In germline, CDR1 is LNHDA, CDR2 SQIVND (reference sequence). CDR3: CASSPQGQLDTQYF. The CDR3 coding sequence is TGTGCCAGTAGTCCCCAAGGGCAGTTGGATACGCAGTATTTT.

V usage is TRBV5-4 and J usage is TRBJ2-2, with 10 bases that match TRBD2. This CDR3 region has 18 residues. CDR1 is SGHNT and CDR2 is YYREEE in the germline V gene (reference sequence). The J segment lost 5 bases and the V segment lost 4 bases, leaving 14 bases of the junction unmatched. CDR3 coding DNA: TGTGCCAGCAGCCCAAAGGGGTCAGCGGGAGGGGGAACCGGGGAGCTGTTTTTT. It specifies CASSPKGSAGGGTGELFF.

This clone was seen once. The chain links TRBV11-2 to TRBJ2-7; possibly TRBD2 for D (6 bases). Germline V lookup: CDR1 SGHAT, CDR2 FQNNGV. The CDR3 is made up of 13 amino acids. The V end lost 3 bases, the J end lost 4 bases, and 10 bases lay between the germline ends. In DNA, the CDR3 is TGTGCCAGCAGCTTCTGGGGGAGGTACGAGCAGTACTTC. The encoded protein is CASSFWGRYEQYF.

The genes are TRBV28 and TRBJ2-1, with 12 bases aligning to TRBD2. Germline V gene lookup returns CDR1 MDHEN and CDR2 SYDVKM. V shed 6 bases, J shed 12 bases, and the junction held 6 bases outside the gene matches. The CDR3 totals 13 residues. The chain's CDR3 is CASRQLAGGGQFF. The CDR3, as DNA: TGTGCCAGCAGACAACTAGCGGGAGGCGGGCAGTTCTTC.

V gene TRBV6-1 combines with J gene TRBJ2-7; TRBD2 agrees at 7 bases. The germline CDR1 and CDR2 sequences are MNHNS and SASEGT. The trim removed 0 bases at V and 3 bases at J, leaving 5 bases unmatched. This CDR3 contains 15 residues. As DNA, the CDR3 is TGTGCCAGCAGTGAAGCCCTAGCGGAGTTCTACGAGCAGTACTTC. It codes for CASSEALAEFYEQYF.

The CDR3 reads CASYRGGEETQYF. The CDR3 DNA is TGTGCCAGCTACCGAGGGGGTGAGGAGACCCAGTACTTC. This rearrangement joins TRBV6-5 to TRBJ2-5; TRBD1 might be the D (6 bases). The V and J ends lost 8 bases and 5 bases respectively, with 15 bases between them. In germline, CDR1 is MNHEY, CDR2 SVGAGI. The CDR3 is made up of 13 amino acids.

This clone was detected a few times. The CDR3 sequence is CASSELAGGHGELFF. DNA of the CDR3: TGTGCCAGCAGTGAGCTAGCGGGAGGACACGGGGAGCTGTTTTTT. J is TRBJ2-2 and V is TRBV6-4; 11 bases match TRBD2. CDR3 length: 15 amino acids. Germline V gene sequence: CDR1 MRHNA, CDR2 SNTAGT. V shed 3 bases, J shed 7 bases, and the junction held 4 bases outside the gene matches.

The chain links TRBV2 to TRBJ2-7; TRBD1 agrees at 8 bases. Germline V gives CDR1 SNHLY, CDR2 FYNNEI. Germline trimming cut 7 bases from V and 6 bases from J; bases unmatched to any gene: 14. CDR3 size: 15 residues. In nucleotides, the CDR3 is TGTGCCAGCAAGAGGGTAGGACAGGGTTGGGGCGAGCAGTACTTC. The encoded protein is CASKRVGQGWGEQYF.

The CDR3 here is CASSRGDRFHNEQFF. The CDR3 nucleotides are TGTGCCAGCAGTCGAGGGGACAGGTTCCACAATGAGCAGTTCTTC. The chain employs TRBV27 and TRBJ2-1; 8 bases fit TRBD1. Unmatched junction bases numbered 8, after V lost 5 bases and J lost 5 bases. Looked up from germline, CDR1 is MNHEY and CDR2 is SMNVEV (reference sequence). This CDR3 is 15 amino acids long.

The chain joins TRBV27 to TRBJ2-2; no clear D. Trimming shortened V by 4 bases and J by 0 bases, and 9 bases separated the two germline ends. CDR1 and CDR2 from the germline V gene are MNHEY and SMNVEV (reference sequence). The CDR3 is 15 residues long. CDR3 region: CASSWSGPNTGELFF. CDR3 sequence (DNA): TGTGCCAGCAGTTGGTCGGGCCCGAACACCGGGGAGCTGTTTTTT.

The rearrangement joins TRBV6-1 to TRBJ1-1, with D unclear. Germline CDR1 and CDR2: MNHNS and SASEGT. This CDR3 has 13 residues. With 10 bases removed from V and 0 bases from J, the gap between germline ends came to 12 bases. Here the CDR3 DNA reads TGTGCCACCGGACCCCGGGTGAACACTGAAGCTTTCTTT. Translation gives CATGPRVNTEAFF.

The chain combines TRBV5-4 with TRBJ2-1; 11 nucleotides agree with TRBD1. The CDR3 is 16 residues long. With V trimmed by 4 bases and J by 8 bases, 11 bases remained unmatched. CDR1 is SGHNT, CDR2 YYREEE, per germline (reference sequence). CDR3 bases: TGTGCCAGCAGCGAGCCGGGACAGGGGGTTTCTTATGAGCAGTTCTTC. It is translated as CASSEPGQGVSYEQFF.

The chain recombines TRBV5-1 with TRBJ2-2; D may be TRBD2 (6 bases). The germline V gene has CDR1 SGHRS and CDR2 YFSETQ. V was shortened by 1 base and J by 2 bases, with 9 bases between the two germline ends. This CDR3 comprises 15 residues. The CDR3 coding sequence is TGCGCCAGCAGCTTGTTAGCGGATAACACCGGGGAGCTGTTTTTT. It specifies CASSLLADNTGELFF.

The rearrangement links TRBV9 to TRBJ2-1, with no clear D. CDR3 length equals 13 residues. The V gene lost 2 bases and the J gene lost 6 bases, with 9 bases spanning the gap. Germline CDR1 SGDLS, CDR2 YYNGEE. CDR3 region: CASSVMTSNEQFF. As DNA, the CDR3 is TGTGCCAGCAGCGTCATGACGTCCAATGAGCAGTTCTTC.

V and J are TRBV29-1 and TRBJ1-1, with 9 nucleotides matching TRBD1. CDR3 length: 15 amino acids. Per the germline V gene, CDR1 is SQVTM and CDR2 is ANQGSEA. J lost 5 bases, V lost 7 bases, and 14 bases had no gene match. The CDR3 DNA follows: TGCAGCGGTGCCCACACAGGGGGCATTGGGACTGAAGCTTTCTTT. Residues: CSGAHTGGIGTEAFF.

The rearrangement links TRBV6-5 to TRBJ2-1; 9 nucleotides agree with TRBD1. V lost 5 bases to trimming and J lost 8 bases; unmatched junction nucleotides: 4. CDR3 length: 13 residues. The V gene's germline CDR1 is MNHEY and CDR2 SVGAGI. In DNA form, the CDR3 reads TGTGCCAGCAGTGGACAGGGGCAGGATGAGCAGTTCTTC. Encoded protein: CASSGQGQDEQFF.

The V gene is TRBV5-6, the J gene TRBJ1-1; D is uncertain. The length of the CDR3 is 13 residues. The V end was cut by 0 bases, the J end by 1 base, with 4 bases between. Germline-derived CDR1 and CDR2 are SGHDT and YYEEEE. The CDR3 region has the DNA TGTGCCAGCAGCTTGGATAGGAACACTGAAGCTTTCTTT. As protein: CASSLDRNTEAFF.

The chain combines TRBV5-5 with TRBJ1-4; D ambiguous. Trimming took off 4 bases at V and 6 bases at J, with 13 bases between the two ends. Germline V CDR1 and CDR2: SGHKS, YYEKEE (reference sequence). The CDR3 extends over 14 amino acids. DNA for the CDR3: TGTGCCAGCAGCGACCTCGGAGGGTATGAAAAACTGTTTTTT. It yields the protein CASSDLGGYEKLFF. Looking up the rest from reference TRBV5-5 and TRBJ1-4 gives the full variable domain: DAGVTQSPTHLIKTRGQQVTLRCSPISGHKSVSWYQQVLGQGPQFIFQYYEKEERGRGNFPDRFSARQFPNYSSELNVNALLLGDSALYLCASSDLGGYEKLFFGSGTQLSVL.

The chain has TRBV6-5 and TRBJ1-2; D remains ambiguous. V was shortened by 5 bases and J by 4 bases, with 14 bases between the two germline ends. CDR1 MNHEY and CDR2 SVGAGI come from the germline V gene. The CDR3 runs to 14 residues. The CDR3 nucleotides read TGTGCCAGCAGTGGGCGGGGAGGTGGCTATGGCTACACCTTC. Translation: CASSGRGGGYGYTF.

The chain is built from TRBV11-2 and TRBJ2-3; D might be TRBD1 or TRBD2, each matching 6 bases. The CDR3 consists of 14 residues. Germline CDR1 is SGHAT and CDR2 is FQNNGV. The V gene lost 8 bases and the J gene lost 2 bases, with 14 bases spanning the gap. The CDR3 spells CASSWGAVTDTQYF. CDR3 bases: TGTGCCAGCTCCTGGGGGGCGGTCACAGATACGCAGTATTTT.

The chain combines TRBV4-2 with TRBJ2-5; no firm D call. Trimming left V 4 bases short and J 2 bases short, with 11 bases between. The CDR3 runs to 14 residues. Germline CDR1 LGHNA, CDR2 YNFKEQ. The CDR3 is CASSPSGRQETQYF. The CDR3 DNA reads TGTGCCAGCAGCCCATCCGGACGGCAAGAGACCCAGTACTTC.